Below are 29 T cell receptor beta chains sequenced from a single sample in a study of blood T cell repertoires in COVID-19. Sequencing used immunoSEQ multiplex PCR; TCRdb keeps in-frame clones, though not all of them. Among around 400,000 clones listed, about 90% were seen once. The sample taken for sequencing was peripheral blood. The source is a woman in her sixties with COVID-19, enrolled during active disease.

Only a few counts were recorded for this clone. The rearrangement uses TRBV27 and TRBJ1-1, with a possible D match to TRBD1 (5 bases). Germline CDR1 MNHEY, CDR2 SMNVEV (reference sequence). This CDR3 is built from 14 residues. Trimming took 4 bases from V and 0 from J, leaving 9 bases between them. CDR3 sequence reads: CASSSTALNTEAFF. CDR3 nucleotides: TGTGCCAGCAGTTCGACAGCTTTGAACACTGAAGCTTTCTTT.

This chain connects TRBV28 to TRBJ1-1, with D possibly being TRBD1 (5 bases). Trimming took off 7 bases at V and 4 bases at J, with 16 bases between the two ends. Germline lookup yields CDR1 MDHEN and CDR2 SYDVKM. The CDR3 covers 14 residues. CDR3 amino acids: CASTEGGAGTEAFF. The CDR3 nucleotides are TGTGCCAGCACCGAAGGAGGGGCCGGCACTGAAGCTTTCTTT.

About this clone itself: A junction end diverges from the germline sequence, so it may reflect a read error. The V call is TRBV27, the J call TRBJ2-1, with 14 bases identical to TRBD2. The germline V gene encodes CDR1 MNHEY and CDR2 SMNVEV (reference sequence). The CDR3 has 17 amino acids. The chain's CDR3 is CASSPGLAGASHNEQFF. In nucleotides, the CDR3 is TGTGCCAGCAGTCCGGGACTAGCGGGGGCCTCCCACAATGAGCAGTTCTTC.

Concerning this clone itself: The germline gene is not matched at one end of the junction; a read error may be the cause. The chain links TRBV2 to TRBJ1-1, with D perhaps matching TRBD1 (6 bases). Germline loops: CDR1 SNHLY, CDR2 FYNNEI. This CDR3 is 14 amino acids long. Written as DNA, the CDR3 is TGTGCCAGCACTGAAGGGGGAGCTAACACTGAAGCTTTCTTT. It codes for CASTEGGANTEAFF.

The chain combines TRBV19 with TRBJ2-5; weak D call: TRBD1 (6 bases). The ends were cut back, 10 bases at V and 1 base at J, with 13 bases in the middle. The CDR3 length is 13 residues. In germline, CDR1 is LNHDA, CDR2 SQIVND (reference sequence). The CDR3 protein is CATPWGPQETQYF. The CDR3 DNA reads as TGTGCCACTCCCTGGGGGCCCCAAGAGACCCAGTACTTC.

This rearrangement joins TRBV9 to TRBJ2-1, with D possibly being TRBD1 (6 bases). Germline V CDR1 and CDR2: SGDLS, YYNGEE. Trimming took 4 bases from V and 0 from J, leaving 11 bases between them. The CDR3 has 15 residues. This CDR3 reads CASSPRTDSYNEQFF. The CDR3, as DNA: TGTGCCAGCAGCCCCCGGACAGACTCCTACAATGAGCAGTTCTTC. The full variable domain, completed using reference TRBV9 and TRBJ2-1, is DSGVTQTPKHLITATGQRVTLRCSPRSGDLSVYWYQQSLDQGLQFLIQYYNGEERAKGNILERFSAQQFPDLHSELNLSSLELGDSALYFCASSPRTDSYNEQFFGPGTRLTVL.

This clone was observed a few times. The chain recombines TRBV5-1 with TRBJ1-1, with 10 bases identical to TRBD1. After removal of 1 base from V and 6 bases from J, the junction contained 12 bases not matched to a gene. The length of the CDR3 is 17 residues. Germline CDR1 SGHRS, CDR2 YFSETQ. CDR3 nucleotide sequence: TGCGCCAGCAGCTTGATAGGGTCCGGGACAGGGGTGTCTGAAGCTTTCTTT. It translates to CASSLIGSGTGVSEAFF. The full variable domain, rest sourced from reference TRBV5-1 and TRBJ1-1, is KAGVTQTPRYLIKTRGQQVTLSCSPISGHRSVSWYQQTPGQGLQFLFEYFSETQRNKGNFPGRFSGRQFSNSRSEMNVSTLELGDSALYLCASSLIGSGTGVSEAFFGQGTRLTVV.

The chain links TRBV7-9 to TRBJ1-1, with 9 bases aligning to TRBD1. V was clipped by 5 bases and J by 0 bases; unmatched bases: 7. The germline V gene has CDR1 SEHNR and CDR2 FQNEAQ (reference sequence). The CDR3 is 16 residues long. CDR3 sequence reads: CASSDRTGALNTEAFF. Written as DNA, the CDR3 is TGTGCCAGCAGCGACAGGACAGGGGCTTTGAACACTGAAGCTTTCTTT.

V and J are TRBV5-4 and TRBJ1-1; D remains unclear. Germline V gene lookup returns CDR1 SGHNT and CDR2 YYREEE (reference sequence). The CDR3 length is 14 residues. Trimming removed 4 bases from V and 4 bases from J, with 14 bases in between. The CDR3 DNA reads TGTGCCAGCAGCCCTGAGGCCACAAGCACTGAAGCTTTCTTT. This encodes CASSPEATSTEAFF.

V gene TRBV11-3 combines with J gene TRBJ2-2; no reliable D call. Deletions cut 5 bases from V and 5 bases from J, with 6 bases between. Germline CDR1 is SGHNT and CDR2 is YENEEA. CDR3 length equals 12 residues. CDR3 nucleotides: TGTGCCAGCAGCCCGCGTACCGGGGAGCTGTTTTTT. This sequence encodes CASSPRTGELFF. Supplemented by reference TRBV11-3 and TRBJ2-2, the full variable domain reads EAGVVQSPRYKIIEKKQPVAFWCNPISGHNTLYWYLQNLGQGPELLIRYENEEAVDDSQLPKDRFSAERLKGVDSTLKIQPAELGDSAVYLCASSPRTGELFFGEGSRLTVL.

This sequence joins TRBV5-6 and TRBJ1-4; tentative D call: TRBD1 (5 bases). Germline V gives CDR1 SGHDT, CDR2 YYEEEE. CDR3 size: 16 residues. The germline V and J ends were trimmed by 2 bases and 2 bases, with 13 bases remaining between them. CDR3 sequence: CASSFKGPSTNEKLFF. The CDR3 nucleotides read TGTGCCAGCAGCTTCAAGGGGCCCAGTACTAATGAAAAACTGTTTTTT.

The table lists this clone with a few counts. The chain employs TRBV3-1 (or the pseudogene TRBV3-2) and TRBJ2-2; D call uncertain. This CDR3 has 12 amino acids. Deletions cut 1 base from V and 16 bases from J, with 13 bases between. In germline, CDR1 is LGHDT, CDR2 YNNKEL (reference sequence). The CDR3 sequence: CASSQGSSEAFF. CDR3 DNA: TGTGCCAGCAGCCAAGGTAGCAGCGAAGCGTTTTTT.

The chain joins TRBV2 to TRBJ2-2, with D possibly matching TRBD1 (5 bases). The ends were cut back, 4 bases at V and 1 base at J, with 13 bases in the middle. CDR1 SNHLY and CDR2 FYNNEI come from the germline V gene. The CDR3 has 16 amino acids. As DNA, the CDR3 is TGTGCCAGCAGTGTACGACAGCTTGAGAACACCGGGGAGCTGTTTTTT. Encoded protein: CASSVRQLENTGELFF.

The chain recombines TRBV6-5 with TRBJ2-3; D might be TRBD2 (7 bases). Germline V CDR1 and CDR2: MNHEY, SVGAGI. V was cut by 6 bases and J by 7 bases, with 17 bases left in between. CDR3 length: 14 residues. CDR3 residues: CASSPGGSGNTQYF. The CDR3 nucleotides are TGTGCCAGCAGCCCGGGGGGCTCGGGGAATACGCAGTATTTT.

The sample holds a few counts of this clone. The chain is built from TRBV6-1 and TRBJ1-6, with a tentative D call TRBD1 (6 bases). The germline V gene encodes CDR1 MNHNS and CDR2 SASEGT. Trimming cost V 0 bases and J 10 bases, with 19 bases left between them. CDR3 length: 17 residues. The CDR3 reads CASSEAWYRVRGSPLHF. CDR3 DNA: TGTGCCAGCAGTGAAGCGTGGTACAGGGTCAGAGGATCACCCCTCCACTTT.

The chain links TRBV3-1 (or the pseudogene TRBV3-2) to TRBJ1-1; 7 bases are shared with TRBD1. There are 18 residues in the CDR3. V trimming: 4 bases; J trimming: 0 bases; junction bases outside the gene matches: 14. Germline-derived CDR1 and CDR2 are LGHDT and YNNKEL (reference sequence). As DNA, the CDR3 is TGTGCCAGCAGCCCTTATCCAGAGGGGGCAAAATTGAACACTGAAGCTTTCTTT. Translated: CASSPYPEGAKLNTEAFF.

V gene TRBV4-1 combines with J gene TRBJ1-1, with a possible D match to TRBD1 (5 bases). Germline values: CDR1 MGHRA, CDR2 YSYEKL. The CDR3 loop spans 17 amino acids. Trimming removed 0 bases from V and 0 bases from J, with 14 bases in between. This chain's CDR3 is CASSQESVQGLNTEAFF. The DNA of the CDR3 is TGCGCCAGCAGCCAAGAAAGTGTGCAGGGCCTGAACACTGAAGCTTTCTTT.

The chain carries TRBV5-1 and TRBJ2-5; D is perhaps TRBD2 (6 bases). V dropped 3 bases and J dropped 0 bases, with 18 bases sitting between them. The length of the CDR3 is 17 residues. Per germline, CDR1 SGHRS and CDR2 YFSETQ. Written as DNA, the CDR3 is TGCGCCAGCAGCTCCCGGCCCCCGGGGGAGTACCAAGAGACCCAGTACTTC. Amino acids: CASSSRPPGEYQETQYF.

This rearrangement joins TRBV6-1 to TRBJ1-5; 9 bases match TRBD1. Germline CDR1 and CDR2: MNHNS and SASEGT. J lost 4 bases, V lost 4 bases, and 5 bases had no gene match. CDR3 size: 15 residues. The DNA of the CDR3 is TGTGCCAGCAGTGGGCCGGGACAGGGAAATCAGCCCCAGCATTTT. Protein: CASSGPGQGNQPQHF.

This chain links TRBV19 with TRBJ2-1; TRBD2 matches at 10 bases. With V trimmed by 5 bases and J by 5 bases, 6 bases remained unmatched. Germline assignment: CDR1 LNHDA and CDR2 SQIVND (reference sequence). This CDR3 is 15 amino acids long. CDR3 coding DNA: TGTGCCAGTAGTCTAACTAGCGGGGCCCACAATGAGCAGTTCTTC. It translates to CASSLTSGAHNEQFF. The complete variable domain, with remaining parts taken from reference TRBV19 and TRBJ2-1, reads DGGITQSPKYLFRKEGQNVTLSCEQNLNHDAMYWYRQDPGQGLRLIYYSQIVNDFQKGDIAEGYSVSREKKESFPLTVTSAQKNPTAFYLCASSLTSGAHNEQFFGPGTRLTVL.

Details on this clone: Additional DNA sequences in this sample encode the identical CDR3. The rearrangement links TRBV19 to TRBJ1-2; TRBD1 agrees at 10 bases. CDR1 LNHDA and CDR2 SQIVND come from the germline V gene (reference sequence). This CDR3 has 14 residues. V was pared by 8 bases and J by 5 bases, with 8 bases of the junction left unmatched. The CDR3 here is CASSMGQGLYGYTF. CDR3 nucleotide sequence: TGTGCCAGTTCGATGGGACAGGGGTTGTATGGCTACACCTTC.

In DNA, the CDR3 is TGCGCCAGCAGCGAAGGACAGGGGAGCTCCTACGAGCAGTACTTC. Its protein product is CASSEGQGSSYEQYF. The chain couples TRBV5-1 to TRBJ2-7; 9 bases match TRBD1. Germline V gene sequence: CDR1 SGHRS, CDR2 YFSETQ. V was pared by 4 bases and J by 0 bases, with 5 bases of the junction left unmatched. The CDR3 has 15 amino acids.

The chain is built from TRBV14 and TRBJ2-2, with D perhaps TRBD2 (5 bases). The length of the CDR3 is 14 residues. Germline V CDR1 and CDR2: SGHDN, FVKESK. The germline V and J ends were trimmed by 6 bases and 4 bases, with 12 bases remaining between them. The DNA of the CDR3 is TGTGCCAGCAGTCTCTTTGGAGGCACCGGGGAGCTGTTTTTT. Its protein is CASSLFGGTGELFF.

The rearrangement uses TRBV7-2 and TRBJ2-7; TRBD2 matches at 7 bases. V trimming: 3 bases; J trimming: 1 base; junction bases outside the gene matches: 6. CDR3 length: 15 residues. Germline V gives CDR1 SGHTA, CDR2 FQGNSA. The CDR3 DNA reads TGTGCCAGCAGCTTTAACCTAGCGGTTTCCTACGAGCAGTACTTC. The encoded protein is CASSFNLAVSYEQYF.

The chain couples TRBV10-3 to TRBJ1-1; D might be TRBD1 (6 bases). From germline, CDR1 is ENHRY and CDR2 SYGVKD. Trimming cost V 6 bases and J 6 bases, with 17 bases left between them. The CDR3 totals 14 residues. CDR3 protein: CAISDHTGSPEAFF. The CDR3 bases are TGTGCCATCAGCGACCATACAGGGTCCCCTGAAGCTTTCTTT.

The table lists this clone with a count of one. V and J are TRBV6-5 and TRBJ1-2; tentatively, D is TRBD1 (6 bases). Germline V CDR1 and CDR2: MNHEY, SVGAGI. Trimming took off 6 bases at V and 2 bases at J, with 10 bases between the two ends. The CDR3 runs 13 residues. Here the CDR3 DNA reads TGTGCCAGCAGCCCCACAGGGAACTATGGCTACACCTTC. Encoded protein: CASSPTGNYGYTF.

The V and J genes are TRBV30 and TRBJ1-2; 7 bases map to TRBD1. V lost 2 bases and J lost 4; bases outside the gene matches: 4. The CDR3 spans 13 residues. Germline-derived CDR1 and CDR2 are GTSNPN and SVGIG (reference sequence). The CDR3 DNA reads TGTGCCTGGAGTCGAGGGACAGCCTATGGCTACACCTTC. Its translation: CAWSRGTAYGYTF.

The chain employs TRBV4-2 and TRBJ1-2; the D gene is possibly TRBD1 (6 bases). The CDR3 is 15 residues long. With 2 bases removed from V and 7 bases from J, the gap between germline ends came to 17 bases. Germline values: CDR1 LGHNA, CDR2 YNFKEQ. CDR3 sequence reads: CASSQYGTTEGGYTF. In DNA, the CDR3 is TGTGCCAGCAGCCAATACGGGACAACCGAGGGTGGCTACACCTTC.

CDR3 loop: CASRYRDRVNSPLHF. The CDR3 DNA follows: TGTGCCAGCAGATACAGGGATCGAGTGAATTCACCCCTCCACTTT. The chain joins TRBV2 to TRBJ1-6, with a possible D match to TRBD1 (6 bases). From germline, CDR1 is SNHLY and CDR2 FYNNEI. Trimming removed 6 bases from V and 7 bases from J, with 16 bases in between. The CDR3 contains 15 residues.